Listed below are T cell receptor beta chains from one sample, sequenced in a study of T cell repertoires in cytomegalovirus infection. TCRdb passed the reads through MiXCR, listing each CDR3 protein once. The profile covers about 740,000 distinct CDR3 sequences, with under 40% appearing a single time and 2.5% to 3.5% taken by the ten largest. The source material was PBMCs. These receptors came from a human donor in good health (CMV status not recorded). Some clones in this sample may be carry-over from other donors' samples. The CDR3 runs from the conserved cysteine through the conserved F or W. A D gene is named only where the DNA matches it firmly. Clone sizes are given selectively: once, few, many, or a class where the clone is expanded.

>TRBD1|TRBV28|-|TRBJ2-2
TGTGCCAGCAGACCTCCGGGACAGGGGGCGTCCGGGGAGCTGTTTTTT
CASRPPGQGASGELFF
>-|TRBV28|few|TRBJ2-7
TGTGCCAGCAGTTTAGCGGGGTACCACGAGCAGTACTTC
CASSLAGYHEQYF
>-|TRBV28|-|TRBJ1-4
TGTGCCAGCAGCACGGCCGGGAAAGGGGCCCTCAATGAAAAACTGTTTTTT
CASSTAGKGALNEKLFF
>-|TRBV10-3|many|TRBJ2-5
TGTGCCATCAGTACGGCCACTTCCCAAGAGACCCAGTACTTC
CAISTATSQETQYF
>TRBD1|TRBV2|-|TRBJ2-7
TGTGCCCGCAGTGAAGGGACAGGGGCCTACGAGCAGTACTTC
CARSEGTGAYEQYF
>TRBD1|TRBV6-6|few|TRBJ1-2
TGTGCCAGCAGTGAGGGGGACAGCTTCTATGGCTACACCTTC
CASSEGDSFYGYTF
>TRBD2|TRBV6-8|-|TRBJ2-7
TGTGCCAGCAGATTCCCGGCAGAGAGTGCTAGCGGGGGAGACCTTACTCATTCAACCTACGAGCAGTACTTC
CASRFPAESASGGDLTHSTYEQYF
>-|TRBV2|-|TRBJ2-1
TGTGCCAGCAGTGATTTGGGGACTCGCAATGAGCAGTTCTTC
CASSDLGTRNEQFF
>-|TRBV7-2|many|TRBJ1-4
TGTGCCAGCGCGCGGAGCGGCGGGGTCACAAATGAAAAACTGTTTTTT
CASARSGGVTNEKLFF
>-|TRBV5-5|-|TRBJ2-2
TGTGCCAGCAGCCCCCCCCAACCCGGAGGGGAGCTGTTTTTT
CASSPPQPGGELFF
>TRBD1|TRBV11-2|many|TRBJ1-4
TGTGCCAGCAGCCCAGGACAGGGGGCCGATGAAAAACTGTTTTTT
CASSPGQGADEKLFF
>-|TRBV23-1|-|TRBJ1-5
TGCGCCAGCAGTCCCCTCCGGGTGTCTCAGCCCCAGCATTTT
CASSPLRVSQPQHF
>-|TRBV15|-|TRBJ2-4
TGTGCCACCAGCAGAGCGGAGGGTCTCATTCAGTACTTC
CATSRAEGLIQYF
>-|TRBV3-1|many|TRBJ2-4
TGTGCCAGCAGCCAAGATTACGCCAGGGCCGGTAAAAACATTCAGTACTTC
CASSQDYARAGKNIQYF
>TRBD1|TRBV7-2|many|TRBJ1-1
TGTGCCAGCAGCTCCCGGACAGGTATCTCCCGGAACACTGAAGCTTTCTTT
CASSSRTGISRNTEAFF
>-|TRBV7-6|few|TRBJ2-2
TGTGCCAGCAGAAGGGGGGTGACGGACACCGGGGAGCTGTTTTTT
CASRRGVTDTGELFF
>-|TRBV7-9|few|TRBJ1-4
TGTGCCAGCAGGGGGACACCGACTGCAACTAATGAAAAACTGTTTTTT
CASRGTPTATNEKLFF
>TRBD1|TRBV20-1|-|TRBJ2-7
TGCAGTGCTAGCCCGACAGGGGGGGCCTACGAGCAGTACTTC
CSASPTGGAYEQYF
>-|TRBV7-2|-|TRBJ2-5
TGTGCCAGCAGCCCTCCGGGTCGCGAGACCCAGTACTTC
CASSPPGRETQYF
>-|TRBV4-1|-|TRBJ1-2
TGCGCCAGCAGCCAAGATCTGGTTCCCACTGATCCACTCTCCCAAAACTATGGCTACACCTTC
CASSQDLVPTDPLSQNYGYTF
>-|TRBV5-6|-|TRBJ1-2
TGTGCCAGCAGCTCCGGGGCCCTCGCTGGCTACACCTTC
CASSSGALAGYTF
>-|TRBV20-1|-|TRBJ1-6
TGCAGTGCTAGCAGGCCTGACTCACCCCTCCACTTT
CSASRPDSPLHF
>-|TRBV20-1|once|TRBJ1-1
TGCAGTGCCCAAGGGGGACACGTGAACACTGAAGCTTTCTTT
CSAQGGHVNTEAFF
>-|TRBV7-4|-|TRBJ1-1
TGTGCCAGCAGTTTACAGAGCCCTGAAGCTTTCTTT
CASSLQSPEAFF
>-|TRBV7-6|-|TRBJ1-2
TGTGCCAGCAGCTTATCGATAGAGGGAGAGTATGGCTACACCTTC
CASSLSIEGEYGYTF
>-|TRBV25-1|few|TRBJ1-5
TGTCCGAGCAGGGGCTATTATAGCAATCAGCCCCAGCATTTT
CPSRGYYSNQPQHF
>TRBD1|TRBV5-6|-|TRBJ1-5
TGTGCCAGCAGCTCCGAGGGACAGTTTCCTAATAGCAATCAGCCCCAGCATTTT
CASSSEGQFPNSNQPQHF
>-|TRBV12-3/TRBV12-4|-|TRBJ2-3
TGTGCCAGCACCCCTCAGGGACTCTCGATAGATACGCAGTATTTT
CASTPQGLSIDTQYF
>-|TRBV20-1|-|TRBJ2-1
TGCAGTGCTCAGGACCCCGGGGTACACAATGAGCAGTTCTTC
CSAQDPGVHNEQFF
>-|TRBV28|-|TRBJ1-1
TGTGCCAGCTTGAACCCGGGACTGAACCCTGAATCTGTCTTT
CASLNPGLNPESVF
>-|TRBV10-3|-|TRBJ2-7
TGTGCCATCAGCCGGAGAGAAGTCGAGCAGTACTTC
CAISRREVEQYF
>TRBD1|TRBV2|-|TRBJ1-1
TGTGCCAGCAGTGTATGGTGGCAGGGGGAGATTGTGGCTGAAGCTTTCTTT
CASSVWWQGEIVAEAFF
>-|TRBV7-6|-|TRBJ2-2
TGTGCCAGCAGCATCGCTTCTTCCGAGTTCCGCACCGGGGAGCTGTTTTTT
CASSIASSEFRTGELFF
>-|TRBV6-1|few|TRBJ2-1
TGTGCCAGCAGTCCTGCCGCTCGCGGTCCCTACAATGAGCAGTTCTTC
CASSPAARGPYNEQFF
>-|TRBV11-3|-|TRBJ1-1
TGTGCCAGCAGCCGACAATTGGACACTGAAGCTTTCTTT
CASSRQLDTEAFF